These 13 T cell receptor beta chains were all obtained from the same sample, sequenced in a study of T cell responses to AZD1222 COVID-19 vaccine. TCRdb's copy holds only in-frame clones and misses some; the assay was immunoSEQ multiplex PCR. In the table there are more than 60,000 clones, around 87% of which are singletons. The material sequenced was peripheral blood, taken 28 days after the second AZD1222 dose. The receptors come from an adult who received the AZD1222 COVID-19 vaccine.

This rearrangement joins TRBV5-1 to TRBJ1-1, with TRBD1 matching 10 bases. This CDR3 is 18 amino acids long. Germline lookup yields CDR1 SGHRS and CDR2 YFSETQ. After removal of 4 bases from V and 0 bases from J, the junction contained 12 bases not matched to a gene. CDR3 in DNA: TGCGCCAGCAGCCCACGGACAGGGGGAGCCTCCCTGAACACTGAAGCTTTCTTT. Protein sequence: CASSPRTGGASLNTEAFF.

The V and J genes are TRBV4-1 and TRBJ1-2; D not resolved. The V end lost 0 bases, the J end lost 4 bases, and 12 bases lay between the germline ends. Germline V gene sequence: CDR1 MGHRA, CDR2 YSYEKL. There are 15 residues in the CDR3. CDR3 region: CASSQESRITYGYTF. For the CDR3, the DNA is TGCGCCAGCAGCCAAGAGAGCAGGATAACCTATGGCTACACCTTC.

This chain uses TRBV19 with TRBJ1-4; D is ambiguous. Germline V gives CDR1 LNHDA, CDR2 SQIVND (reference sequence). V lost 4 bases and J 7 bases, leaving 10 bases between the germline ends. There are 13 residues in the CDR3. The DNA of the CDR3 is TGTGCCAGTAGTAGCCCGGACGGTGAAAAACTGTTTTTT. It encodes CASSSPDGEKLFF.

The chain couples TRBV6-5 to TRBJ2-1; 11 nucleotides line up with TRBD2. This CDR3 comprises 15 residues. V lost 7 bases to trimming and J lost 4 bases; unmatched junction nucleotides: 6. Per the germline V gene, CDR1 is MNHEY and CDR2 is SVGAGI. The CDR3 bases are TGTGCCAGCACCATAGGGACTAGCGGATACAATGAGCAGTTCTTC. It encodes CASTIGTSGYNEQFF.

This clone has only one observation. The rearrangement links TRBV29-1 to TRBJ2-3, with 11 bases that match TRBD1. Trimming took 1 base from V and 2 from J; bases not matched to a gene: 5. The CDR3 loop spans 16 amino acids. The germline V gene encodes CDR1 SQVTM and CDR2 ANQGSEA. CDR3 in DNA: TGCAGCGTTGAAGGTGGACAGGGGGCGGCCACAGATACGCAGTATTTT. Encoded protein: CSVEGGQGAATDTQYF.

The genes are TRBV4-1 and TRBJ1-1; 7 nucleotides match TRBD1. V was pared by 6 bases and J by 13 bases, with 17 bases of the junction left unmatched. CDR1 and CDR2 from the germline V gene are MGHRA and YSYEKL. This CDR3 has 14 amino acids. In DNA form, the CDR3 reads TGCGCCAGCAGACCGACAGGGCGAACACTGAACCTTTTCTTT. Translation gives CASRPTGRTLNLFF.

The V call is TRBV30, the J call TRBJ2-2, with 8 positions matching TRBD1. The V segment lost 0 bases and the J segment 8 bases; nucleotides outside the gene matches: 8. This CDR3 is built from 15 residues. Germline V lookup: CDR1 GTSNPN, CDR2 SVGIG (reference sequence). This CDR3 is CAWSVIAGGSGELFF. In DNA, the CDR3 is TGTGCCTGGAGTGTAATCGCAGGGGGCTCTGGGGAGCTGTTTTTT. Supplemented by reference TRBV30 and TRBJ2-2, the full variable domain reads SQTIHQWPATLVQPVGSPLSLECTVEGTSNPNLYWYRQAAGRGLQLLFYSVGIGQISSEVPQNLSASRPQDRQFILSSKKLLLSDSGFYLCAWSVIAGGSGELFFGEGSRLTVL.

V and J are TRBV5-6 and TRBJ2-3; D not resolved. Germline CDR1 and CDR2: SGHDT and YYEEEE. This CDR3 has 13 residues. V was shortened by 5 bases and J by 0 bases, with 7 bases between the two germline ends. The CDR3 spells CASSLTSTDTQYF. CDR3 sequence (DNA): TGTGCCAGCAGTCTGACCAGCACAGATACGCAGTATTTT.

This clone came up many times. The chain is built from TRBV19 and TRBJ1-1; D remains ambiguous. The CDR3 is made up of 14 amino acids. CDR1 LNHDA and CDR2 SQIVND come from the germline V gene (reference sequence). The V and J ends lost 4 bases and 1 base respectively, with 10 bases between them. The chain's CDR3 is CASSTYGRNTEAFF. CDR3 DNA: TGTGCCAGTAGTACTTACGGGCGGAACACTGAAGCTTTCTTT.

The rearrangement links TRBV18 to TRBJ2-1, with 7 bases identical to TRBD2. Trimming removed 2 bases from V and 9 bases from J; junction bases left unmatched: 19. Germline values: CDR1 KGHSH, CDR2 LQKENI. This CDR3 is built from 18 residues. CDR3 sequence reads: CASSPTRGPSGISGEQFF. In DNA form, the CDR3 reads TGTGCCAGCTCACCAACCCGGGGTCCTAGCGGCATATCGGGTGAGCAGTTCTTC. Variable domain in full (rest from reference TRBV18 and TRBJ2-1): NAGVMQNPRHLVRRRGQEARLRCSPMKGHSHVYWYRQLPEEGLKFMVYLQKENIIDESGMPKERFSAEFPKEGPSILRIQQVVRGDSAAYFCASSPTRGPSGISGEQFFGPGTRLTVL.

The rearrangement uses TRBV10-3 and TRBJ2-5; TRBD2 might be the D (5 bases). V gave up 7 bases and J gave up 0 bases, with 9 bases separating them. The V gene's germline CDR1 is ENHRY and CDR2 SYGVKD. The CDR3 runs 13 residues. CDR3 coding DNA: TGTGCCATCAAAGAGCGGAACCAAGAGACCCAGTACTTC. This sequence encodes CAIKERNQETQYF.

The chain employs TRBV5-1 and TRBJ2-2; a possible D gene is TRBD2 (5 bases). V lost 0 bases and J lost 3, with 9 bases in between. The CDR3 contains 15 residues. Germline V lookup: CDR1 SGHRS, CDR2 YFSETQ. This CDR3 reads CASSLASSYTGELFF. In nucleotides, the CDR3 is TGCGCCAGCAGCTTGGCATCTAGCTACACCGGGGAGCTGTTTTTT.

J is TRBJ2-3 and V is TRBV28; TRBD1 or TRBD2 may be the D gene (7 bases each). Germline loops: CDR1 MDHEN, CDR2 SYDVKM. V shed 10 bases and J shed 3 bases, with 14 bases lying between them. CDR3 length: 13 amino acids. CDR3 protein: CATQGGGTDTQYF. The CDR3 nucleotides are TGTGCCACCCAGGGGGGGGGTACAGATACGCAGTATTTT.